This T cell receptor (beta chain) is drawn from a study of blood T cell repertoires in COVID-19. In the original analysis: Researchers report that nucleated cell counts were estimated from reference gene primer amplification. The table came from immunoSEQ multiplex PCR; TCRdb's copy has only in-frame clones and leaves some out. V, J and clone size derive from that table, while D and trimming were established from the DNA sequence. The table lists about 280,000 clones, 85% of them singletons. The germline CDR1 and CDR2 sequences are SQVTM and ANQGSEA. This CDR3 is built from 16 residues. V lost 5 bases to trimming and J lost 6 bases; unmatched junction nucleotides: 9. Residents of about two dozen US areas, aged about 18 to 95 years, made up the participants. Assignment of participants to cohorts was predicated upon participant-reported clinical history.

This rearrangement joins TRBV29-1 to TRBJ2-1, with 14 bases identical to TRBD2. The sequence was obtained from a woman between 45 and 65 years old who had recovered from COVID-19. What was sequenced was PBMCs or T cells enriched from blood (not recorded which). The CDR3 loop reads CSVKFGTSGRRNEQFF. CDR3 in DNA: TGCAGCGTTAAATTCGGGACTAGCGGGAGACGCAATGAGCAGTTCTTC.